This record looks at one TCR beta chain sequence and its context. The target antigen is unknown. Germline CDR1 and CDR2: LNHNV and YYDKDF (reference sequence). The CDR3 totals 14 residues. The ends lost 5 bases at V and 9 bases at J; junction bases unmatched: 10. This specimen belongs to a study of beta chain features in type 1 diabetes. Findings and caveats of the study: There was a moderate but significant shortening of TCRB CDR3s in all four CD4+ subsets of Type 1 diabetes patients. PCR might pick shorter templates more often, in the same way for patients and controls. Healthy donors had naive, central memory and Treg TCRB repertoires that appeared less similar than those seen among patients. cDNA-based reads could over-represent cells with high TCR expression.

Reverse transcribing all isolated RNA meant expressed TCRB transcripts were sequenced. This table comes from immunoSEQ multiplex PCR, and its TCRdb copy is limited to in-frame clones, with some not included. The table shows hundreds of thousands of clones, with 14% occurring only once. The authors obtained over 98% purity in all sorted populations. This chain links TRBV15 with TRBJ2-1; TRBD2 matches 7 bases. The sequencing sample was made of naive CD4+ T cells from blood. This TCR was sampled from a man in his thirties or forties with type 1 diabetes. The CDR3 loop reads CATSPRDYRSEQFF. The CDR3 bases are TGTGCCACCAGCCCCCGGGACTATCGGAGTGAGCAGTTCTTC.